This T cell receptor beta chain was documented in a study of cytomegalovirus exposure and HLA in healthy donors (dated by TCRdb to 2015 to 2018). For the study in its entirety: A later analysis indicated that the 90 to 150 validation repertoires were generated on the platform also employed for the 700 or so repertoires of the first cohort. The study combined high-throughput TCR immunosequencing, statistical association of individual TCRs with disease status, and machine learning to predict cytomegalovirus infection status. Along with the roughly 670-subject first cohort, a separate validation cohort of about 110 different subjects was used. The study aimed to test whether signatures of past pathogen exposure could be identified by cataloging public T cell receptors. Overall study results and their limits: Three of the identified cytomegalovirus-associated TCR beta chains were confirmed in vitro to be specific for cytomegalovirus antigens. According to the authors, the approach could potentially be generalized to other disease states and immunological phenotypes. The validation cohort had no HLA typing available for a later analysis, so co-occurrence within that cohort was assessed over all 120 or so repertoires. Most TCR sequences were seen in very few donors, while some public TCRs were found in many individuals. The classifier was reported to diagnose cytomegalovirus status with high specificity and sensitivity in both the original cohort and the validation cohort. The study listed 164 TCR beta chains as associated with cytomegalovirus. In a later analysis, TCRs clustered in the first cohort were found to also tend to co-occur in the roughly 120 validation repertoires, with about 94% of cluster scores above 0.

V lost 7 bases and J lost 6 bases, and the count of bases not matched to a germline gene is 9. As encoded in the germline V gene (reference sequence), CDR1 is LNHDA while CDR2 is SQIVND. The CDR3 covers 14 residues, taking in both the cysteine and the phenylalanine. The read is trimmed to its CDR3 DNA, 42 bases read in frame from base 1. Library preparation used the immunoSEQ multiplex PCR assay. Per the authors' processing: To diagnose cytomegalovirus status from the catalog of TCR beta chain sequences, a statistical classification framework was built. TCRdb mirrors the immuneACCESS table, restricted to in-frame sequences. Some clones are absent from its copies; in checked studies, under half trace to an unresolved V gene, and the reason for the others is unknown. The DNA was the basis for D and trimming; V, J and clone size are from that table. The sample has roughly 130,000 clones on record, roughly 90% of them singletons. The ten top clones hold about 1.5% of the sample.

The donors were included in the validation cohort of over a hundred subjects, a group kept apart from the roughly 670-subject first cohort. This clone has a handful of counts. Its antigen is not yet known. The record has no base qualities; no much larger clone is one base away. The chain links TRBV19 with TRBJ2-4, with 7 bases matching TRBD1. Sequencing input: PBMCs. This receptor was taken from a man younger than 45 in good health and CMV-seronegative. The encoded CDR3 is CASTWTGHANIQYF. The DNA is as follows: TGTGCCAGTACCTGGACAGGACACGCAAACATTCAGTACTTC.